The clone carrying this T cell receptor beta chain appeared many times. Its matching antigen is unknown. The sample belongs to a study of T cell repertoires in cytomegalovirus infection. Across the study: In public TCR beta signatures, there were indications of both CMV infection and matching HLA type. General study findings and limits: HLA-C-restricted TCR beta clonotypes specific for CMV led the ex vivo response.

TCRdb itself ran the reads through MiXCR, one entry per CDR3 protein. The sample records more than 500,000 distinct CDR3 sequences, 15% to 20% being singletons. Germline CDR1 MRHNA, CDR2 SNTAGT. The CDR3 runs to 17 residues. V lost 5 bases to trimming and J lost 0 bases, with 19 bases between them. The rearrangement joins TRBV6-4 to TRBJ1-1; tentatively, D is TRBD1 (6 bases). What was sequenced was CD8+ T cells from PBMCs. The TCR comes from a human donor in good health (CMV status not recorded). Some clones in this sample may be carry-over from other donors' samples. CDR3 amino acids: CASSRSGQGGVNTEAFF. The CDR3 bases are TGTGCCAGCAGTCGCTCGGGCCAAGGGGGTGTGAACACTGAAGCTTTCTTT.